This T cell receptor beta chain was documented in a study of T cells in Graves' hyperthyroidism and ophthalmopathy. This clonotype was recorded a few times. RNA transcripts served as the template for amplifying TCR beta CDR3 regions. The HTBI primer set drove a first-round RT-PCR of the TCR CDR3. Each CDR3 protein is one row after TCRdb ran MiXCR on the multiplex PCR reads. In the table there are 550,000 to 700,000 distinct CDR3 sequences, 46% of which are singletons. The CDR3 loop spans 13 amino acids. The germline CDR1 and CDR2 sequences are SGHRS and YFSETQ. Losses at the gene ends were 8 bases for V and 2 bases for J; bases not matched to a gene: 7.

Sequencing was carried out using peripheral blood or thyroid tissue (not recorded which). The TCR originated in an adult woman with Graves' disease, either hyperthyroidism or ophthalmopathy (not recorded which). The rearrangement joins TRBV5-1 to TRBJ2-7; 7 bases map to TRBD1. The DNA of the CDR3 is TGCGCCAGTCCTCGGACAGGAACCTACGAGCAGTACTTC. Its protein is CASPRTGTYEQYF.